This T cell receptor (beta chain) was obtained from a study of CD8 T cells in ankylosing spondylitis. Study-wide results and caveats: Characteristic of ankylosing spondylitis blood, it appeared, was a TCR beta motif comprising 7 to 9 highly homologous variants. Matched ankylosing spondylitis synovial fluid reportedly contained a significantly enriched population of disease-linked clones.

This clonotype showed up just a few times. Its cognate antigen is unknown. The CDR3 runs to 20 residues. Looked up from germline, CDR1 is DFQATT and CDR2 is SNEGSKA (reference sequence). Losses at the gene ends were 6 bases for V and 0 bases for J; bases not matched to a gene: 18. Molecular-barcoded quantitative 5'-RACE produced these TCR beta libraries. TCRdb passed the 5' RACE reads through MiXCR, listing each CDR3 protein once. The table has 200,000 to 250,000 distinct CDR3 sequences, 10% to 13% seen once. Sequencing input: blood, either unsorted or a sorted T cell fraction (not recorded which). The J gene is TRBJ2-6, the V gene TRBV20-1; 9 positions match TRBD1. The clonotype comes from a male donor with ankylosing spondylitis or in good health (not recorded which). CDR3 in DNA: TGCAGTGCCAAATTTTACAGGGGGCCGACTTTTGTCTCTGGGGCCAACGTCCTGACTTTC. Protein sequence: CSAKFYRGPTFVSGANVLTF.